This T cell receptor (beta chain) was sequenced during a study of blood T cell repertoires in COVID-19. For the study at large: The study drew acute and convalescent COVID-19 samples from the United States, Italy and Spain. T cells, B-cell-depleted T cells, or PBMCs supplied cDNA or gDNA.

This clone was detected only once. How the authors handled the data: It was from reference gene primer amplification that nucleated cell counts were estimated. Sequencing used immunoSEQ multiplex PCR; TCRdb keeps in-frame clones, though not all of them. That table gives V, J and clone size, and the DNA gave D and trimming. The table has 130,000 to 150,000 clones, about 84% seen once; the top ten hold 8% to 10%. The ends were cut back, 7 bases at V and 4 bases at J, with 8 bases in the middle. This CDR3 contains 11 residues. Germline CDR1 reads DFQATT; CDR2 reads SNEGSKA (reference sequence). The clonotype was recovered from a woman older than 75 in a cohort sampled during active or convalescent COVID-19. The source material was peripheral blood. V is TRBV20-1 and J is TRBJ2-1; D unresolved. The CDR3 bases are TGCAGTGTCGGCGGTTACAATGAGCAGTTCTTC. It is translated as CSVGGYNEQFF.